This TCR beta chain came from a study of blood T cell repertoires in COVID-19. This clone has a single count. As originally analysed: Nucleated cell counts were estimated from reference gene primer amplification. The repertoire was sequenced with immunoSEQ multiplex PCR; TCRdb's copy has only in-frame clones and lacks some. V, J and clone size reflect that table, while D and trimming were determined from the DNA. The table includes roughly 230,000 clones, around 89% detected once. CDR1 and CDR2 from the germline V gene are LGHDT and YNNKEL (reference sequence). Trimming removed 3 bases at V and 1 base at J, with 9 bases between. The CDR3 runs 14 residues.

The sample consisted of peripheral blood. The source is a woman aged 55-75 years with COVID-19, enrolled during active disease. This rearrangement joins TRBV3-1 (or the pseudogene TRBV3-2) to TRBJ1-1, with D tentatively TRBD1 (6 bases). DNA of the CDR3: TGTGCCAGCAGCCAGGTGGGGGCGAACACTGAAGCTTTCTTT. This codes for CASSQVGANTEAFF.